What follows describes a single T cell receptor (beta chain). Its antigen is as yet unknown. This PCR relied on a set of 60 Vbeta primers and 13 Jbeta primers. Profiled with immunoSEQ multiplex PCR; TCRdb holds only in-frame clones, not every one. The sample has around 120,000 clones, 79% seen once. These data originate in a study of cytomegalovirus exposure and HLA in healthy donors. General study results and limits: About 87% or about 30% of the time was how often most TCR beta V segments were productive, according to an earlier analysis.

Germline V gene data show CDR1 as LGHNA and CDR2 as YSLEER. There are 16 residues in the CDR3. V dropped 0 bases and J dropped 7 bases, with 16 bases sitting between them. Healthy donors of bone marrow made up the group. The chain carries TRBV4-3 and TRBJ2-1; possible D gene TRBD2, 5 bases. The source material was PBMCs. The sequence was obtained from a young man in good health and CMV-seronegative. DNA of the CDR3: TGCGCCAGCAGCCAAGATTGGCGGGTTGCAAGGAATGAGCAGTTCTTC. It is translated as CASSQDWRVARNEQFF.